This TCR beta chain stems from a study of cytotoxic CD8 clonotypes in ibrutinib-treated CLL. Assay: immunoSEQ multiplex PCR; the TCRdb copy retains only in-frame clones and omits some. The sample lists approximately 350,000 clones, 60% to 80% occurring once. This TCR was sampled from a human donor with chronic lymphocytic leukemia. Sequencing used PBMCs, obtained after 36 months of ibrutinib treatment.

CDR3 sequence: CASSQGTSRTDTQYF. The CDR3, as DNA: TGTGCCAGCAGCCAAGGGACTTCCCGCACAGATACGCAGTATTTT. The chain couples TRBV11-3 to TRBJ2-3; tentative D call: TRBD2 (6 bases). The V gene's germline CDR1 is SGHNT and CDR2 YENEEA. This CDR3 has 15 amino acids. Trimming removed 5 bases from V and 1 base from J, with 13 bases in between.